The TCR beta chain under discussion was sequenced for a study of CD4 T cells in relation to SARS-CoV-2 and coronaviruses (dated by TCRdb to about 2021). Background on the whole study: In the ViraFEST assay, PBMCs were cultured with antigen for ten to eleven days, after which TCR beta CDR3s were sequenced to identify clonal expansions specific to the antigen. The negative reference condition was either a culture with an HIV-1 Nef peptide pool or a culture with no peptide. HLA restriction was mapped for shared crossreactive spike epitopes using patient-derived lymphoblastoid cell lines. The study assessed, at the TCR clonotype level, memory CD4+ T cell crossreactivity between SARS-CoV-2 and common cold coronavirus spike proteins. The Adaptive Biotechnologies TCR-sequencing kit was used to sequence samples from a few pre-COVID donors and the naive versus memory experiments, whereas other data were Illumina-based. A different, Illumina-based TCR-beta assay was used to sequence expansion assays from other donors in the study. Beyond this particular receptor, the publication reports: Memory CD4+ clonotypes crossrecognizing SARS-CoV-2 and at least one common cold coronavirus spike were found in 60% to 70% of donors. The study was limited by small numbers of patients and tested TCRs. Because no donor provided both pre-pandemic and post-infection samples, tracing the source of pre-existing responses was limited. Crossreactive clones showed significantly weaker SARS-CoV-2-driven expansion than monoreactive clones, consistent with antigenic imprinting. Because the crossreactivity analysis focused on spike protein, crossreactivity against other viral proteins was not assessed.

From its cysteine to its phenylalanine, the CDR3 spans 15 amino acids. CDR3 DNA only is kept here, 45 bases in frame from base 1. The germline V gene supplies CDR1 SGHRS and CDR2 YFSETQ. V is cut by 6 bases and J by 1 base, and the space between the germline ends is 15 bases. Receptor amplification or capture employed the immunoSEQ multiplex PCR assay. From the authors' description of their analysis: During preprocessing, nonproductive sequences were removed, along with CDR3s that did not begin with C, did not end with F or W, or were shorter than 7 amino acids. Antigen-specific clonotypes were called with the MANAFEST web app on the basis of expansion relative to the reference and to other culture wells. A clone was considered positive if the clone showed significant expansion compared with the reference culture in 2 of 3 replicate wells at an FDR below 0.05. To be called positive, a clone also had to show significant expansion compared with every other tandem well and an odds ratio greater than 5. After three terminal residues were trimmed from each end, CDR3 homology was quantified as pairwise Levenshtein distance using the stringdist R package. TCRdb stores this immuneACCESS table with in-frame sequences only. Part of the clones is absent; in the studies checked, under half of the shortfall reflects unresolved V genes, and no reason is known for the rest. V and J calls and clone size are those listed in that table; D and trimming were worked out from the DNA. In this sample the table shows 20,000 to 25,000 clones, over 60% of which occur a single time. In total, the top ten clones hold 15% to 20% of the sample.

This clone appeared a single time. Its antigen is not yet known. Base-call qualities are not available, and no considerably larger clone is one nucleotide away. CD4+ T cells from unexposed donors were collected before the COVID-19 pandemic (2011-2018). Following 10 days of culture, the EasySep CD4+ T cell isolation kit was used to isolate CD4+ T cells. As far as cell numbers permitted, CD4+ T cells from unexposed donors were tested for reactivity against SARS-CoV-2 S and N as well as four spike pools from common cold coronaviruses. Each well received about 2 million PBMCs, cultured in IMDM supplemented with roughly 5.1% human AB serum and approximately 10 IU/ml IL-2. Half of the culture medium was replaced with fresh IL-2-containing medium on days 3 and 7. In general, every peptide culture condition was set up in three replicate wells. The leukapheresis product for the unexposed donors was obtained through commercial purchase. Ficoll-Paque PLUS gradient centrifugation was used to isolate PBMCs from leukapheresis product or whole blood. PBMCs were either cryopreserved at -140 degrees C or used fresh in the expansion assay. The QIAamp Micro DNA Kit was used to extract genomic DNA from the CD4+ T cells.

The receptor's source is a human donor in good health. What was sequenced was CD4+ T cells from PBMCs, cultured in vitro. The chain is assembled from TRBV5-1 and TRBJ2-3; the D gene could be either TRBD1 or TRBD2, each agreeing at 5 bases. The nucleotides are TGCGCCAGCACCGGAATGGGGGTTCGCACAGATACGCAGTATTTT. It codes for CASTGMGVRTDTQYF.